Listed below are T cell receptor beta chains from one sample, sequenced in a study of cytomegalovirus exposure and HLA in healthy donors. Sequenced by immunoSEQ multiplex PCR; TCRdb stores in-frame clones only, minus some. The sample yields about 160,000 clones, around nine tenths seen once. Sequenced material: PBMCs. The source of these receptors is a woman in her 30s in good health and CMV-seronegative. Both conserved end residues are part of each CDR3. Fields, in order: clone size, D gene, V gene, J gene, CDR3 DNA, CDR3 protein. The D gene is left open where the match is weak. Clone size is given for some rows only: seen once, a few or many times, or a class if the clone is expanded.

clone_size: once; d_call: TRBD1; v_call: TRBV2; j_call: TRBJ1-2; cdr3_nt: TGTGCCAGCAGGGGACAGGGTTTGGCTAACTATGGCTACACCTTC; cdr3_aa: CASRGQGLANYGYTF
clone_size: NA; d_call: TRBD2; v_call: TRBV6-6; j_call: TRBJ2-1; cdr3_nt: TGTGCCAGCATGTCCGGCGGGAGGGGAAATGAGCAGTTCTTC; cdr3_aa: CASMSGGRGNEQFF
clone_size: few; d_call: NA; v_call: TRBV6-6; j_call: TRBJ1-4; cdr3_nt: TGTGCCAGCAGCCCCGCCCGGGACAATAGCAGAAAACTGTTTTTT; cdr3_aa: CASSPARDNSRKLFF
clone_size: NA; d_call: TRBD2; v_call: TRBV2; j_call: TRBJ2-3; cdr3_nt: TGTGCCAGCAGCGCCCGGGGGGGCGGTACGCAGTATTTT; cdr3_aa: CASSARGGGTQYF
clone_size: NA; d_call: NA; v_call: TRBV5-4; j_call: TRBJ1-4; cdr3_nt: TGTGCCAGCAGTCTGGGAGGCGATGGTGAAAAACTGTTTTTT; cdr3_aa: CASSLGGDGEKLFF
clone_size: NA; d_call: TRBD2; v_call: TRBV5-1; j_call: TRBJ2-3; cdr3_nt: TGCGCCAGCAGCCATGGACTAGCGGGTCCCATTAGGGGCACAGATACGCAGTATTTT; cdr3_aa: CASSHGLAGPIRGTDTQYF
clone_size: NA; d_call: TRBD2; v_call: TRBV7-3; j_call: TRBJ2-1; cdr3_nt: TGTGCCAGCAGGGCGGGAGACAATGAGCAGTTCTTC; cdr3_aa: CASRAGDNEQFF
clone_size: NA; d_call: NA; v_call: TRBV7-2; j_call: TRBJ2-3; cdr3_nt: TGTGCCAGCAGCTTAGTGGGGGGTACTGGGCGTACGCAGTATTTT; cdr3_aa: CASSLVGGTGRTQYF
clone_size: NA; d_call: NA; v_call: TRBV2; j_call: TRBJ1-4; cdr3_nt: TGTGCCAGCAGCCGACAGGACGTAACTAATGAAAAACTGTTTTTT; cdr3_aa: CASSRQDVTNEKLFF
clone_size: NA; d_call: TRBD1; v_call: TRBV2; j_call: TRBJ1-1; cdr3_nt: TGTGCCAGCAGTGGGGCTCCGGGACAGGGAACTGAAGCTTTCTTT; cdr3_aa: CASSGAPGQGTEAFF
clone_size: NA; d_call: NA; v_call: TRBV10-3; j_call: TRBJ1-1; cdr3_nt: TGTGCCATCAGGGCCGGGTTAGAAGCTTTCTTT; cdr3_aa: CAIRAGLEAFF
clone_size: NA; d_call: NA; v_call: TRBV5-1; j_call: TRBJ2-1; cdr3_nt: TGCGCCAGCAGCTTGACGAGTACGGGGAGCGGTGAGCAGTTCTTC; cdr3_aa: CASSLTSTGSGEQFF
clone_size: NA; d_call: TRBD1; v_call: TRBV6-5; j_call: TRBJ2-2; cdr3_nt: TGTGCCAGCATGGGGACAGGGGGCCTGGGCGGGGAGCTGTTTTTT; cdr3_aa: CASMGTGGLGGELFF
clone_size: NA; d_call: TRBD1; v_call: TRBV9; j_call: TRBJ2-1; cdr3_nt: TGTGCCAGCAGCCTTGGGGCCCAGGGGGTATACAATGAGCAGTTCTTC; cdr3_aa: CASSLGAQGVYNEQFF
clone_size: NA; d_call: NA; v_call: TRBV5-6; j_call: TRBJ2-2; cdr3_nt: TGTGCCAGCAGCTTGCGGAGGCCCGGGGAGCTGTTTTTT; cdr3_aa: CASSLRRPGELFF
clone_size: NA; d_call: NA; v_call: TRBV29-1; j_call: TRBJ1-2; cdr3_nt: TGCAGCGTTGCCCGAGGGGGGGTCATCTCGTATGGCTACACCTTC; cdr3_aa: CSVARGGVISYGYTF
clone_size: NA; d_call: NA; v_call: TRBV27; j_call: TRBJ2-2; cdr3_nt: TGTGCCAGCTCTATGGCGTGGGGGGCCGGGGAGCTGTTTTTT; cdr3_aa: CASSMAWGAGELFF
clone_size: NA; d_call: TRBD1; v_call: TRBV4-1; j_call: TRBJ2-6; cdr3_nt: TGCGCCAGCAGCCAACGACAGGGGATTAGCTCTGGGGCCAACGTCCTGACTTTC; cdr3_aa: CASSQRQGISSGANVLTF
clone_size: NA; d_call: NA; v_call: TRBV9; j_call: TRBJ2-2; cdr3_nt: TGTGCCAGCAGCGTAGCTACGGCCGGGGAGCTGTTTTTT; cdr3_aa: CASSVATAGELFF
clone_size: NA; d_call: TRBD2; v_call: TRBV5-1; j_call: TRBJ2-6; cdr3_nt: TGCGCCAGCAGCCGGTCAGCGGGAGGTAGCTCTGGGGCCAACGTCCTGACTTTC; cdr3_aa: CASSRSAGGSSGANVLTF
clone_size: NA; d_call: NA; v_call: TRBV28; j_call: TRBJ2-7; cdr3_nt: TGTGCCAGCACCCCTCTCGGACAGAACTCCTACGAGCAGTACTTC; cdr3_aa: CASTPLGQNSYEQYF
clone_size: NA; d_call: NA; v_call: TRBV5-4; j_call: TRBJ1-1; cdr3_nt: TGTGCCAGCAGCTTGGGGGCAGGGACAAACACTGAAGCTTTCTTT; cdr3_aa: CASSLGAGTNTEAFF
clone_size: NA; d_call: TRBD1; v_call: TRBV5-8; j_call: TRBJ1-5; cdr3_nt: TGTGCCAGCAGCGCGAGGACAGGGGTCGGTCAGCCCCAGCATTTT; cdr3_aa: CASSARTGVGQPQHF
clone_size: NA; d_call: TRBD1; v_call: TRBV19; j_call: TRBJ1-5; cdr3_nt: TGTGCCAGTAGCTACAGGGGGCCCAATCAGCCCCAGCATTTT; cdr3_aa: CASSYRGPNQPQHF
clone_size: NA; d_call: NA; v_call: TRBV11-2; j_call: TRBJ1-2; cdr3_nt: TGTGCCAGCAGCTTAGATCGCCGCCGGGTCACCTTC; cdr3_aa: CASSLDRRRVTF
clone_size: NA; d_call: TRBD2; v_call: TRBV5-1; j_call: TRBJ2-7; cdr3_nt: TGCGCCAGCAGCTTGCTTAGCGGGGACCCTGCCGAGCAGTACTTC; cdr3_aa: CASSLLSGDPAEQYF